The following is a T cell receptor beta chain sequence with its context. This CDR3 is 15 amino acids long. Per the germline V gene, CDR1 is MNHNY and CDR2 is SVGAGI (reference sequence). V lost 6 bases to trimming and J lost 3 bases, with 12 bases between them. The sample comes from a study of blood T cell repertoires in COVID-19. Clones were sequenced by immunoSEQ multiplex PCR, and TCRdb holds only the in-frame ones, with some missing. Of tens of thousands of clones listed, more than 80% are singletons. Source material: peripheral blood. The chain joins TRBV6-6 to TRBJ2-6, with a weak D call TRBD2 (6 bases). This receptor was obtained from a human donor in a cohort sampled during active COVID-19. In nucleotides, the CDR3 is TGTGCCAGCAGGGTTGGAGGGGATGGGGCCAACGTCCTGACTTTC. It encodes CASRVGGDGANVLTF.